The source of this T cell receptor beta chain is a study of blood T cell repertoires in COVID-19. On the study more broadly: Spain, Italy and the United States supplied samples that represented acute and convalescent COVID-19. T cells, B-cell-depleted T cells, or PBMCs provided the cDNA or gDNA that served as material.

With V trimmed by 6 bases and J by 6 bases, 8 bases remained unmatched. This CDR3 has 15 residues. Germline loops: CDR1 MDHEN, CDR2 SYDVKM. This clone has only a few counts. As processed by the authors: Scientists estimated how many nucleated cells there were by amplifying reference gene primers. Using immunoSEQ multiplex PCR, the repertoire was profiled, and TCRdb retains in-frame clones only, with some absent. The V and J calls and clone size come from that table; D and trimming were worked out from the DNA. The sample has roughly 120,000 clones, 65% to 80% seen once. The sequencing sample was made of peripheral blood. The sequence came from a human donor with acute or convalescent COVID-19. The donor label of this sample is uncertain. The chain combines TRBV28 with TRBJ2-5; 12 bases are shared with TRBD2. CDR3 loop: CASSSASGGAKTQYF. CDR3 nucleotide sequence: TGTGCCAGCAGCTCAGCTAGCGGGGGGGCGAAGACCCAGTACTTC. The entire variable domain, with the rest obtained from reference TRBV28 and TRBJ2-5, is as follows: DVKVTQSSRYLVKRTGEKVFLECVQDMDHENMFWYRQDPGLGLRLIYFSYDVKMKEKGDIPEGYSVSREKKERFSLILESASTNQTSMYLCASSSASGGAKTQYFGPGTRLLVL.